This T cell receptor (beta chain) was identified in a study of CD8 T cell repertoires and HIV-1 epitope variants. V gave up 3 bases and J gave up 2 bases, with 29 bases separating them. The germline gives CDR1 MDHEN, CDR2 SYDVKM. CDR3 length: 20 residues. Note on this clone: Its antigen is unknown.

Profiling relied on immunoSEQ multiplex PCR, and the TCRdb table lists in-frame clones only, not all of them. In the table there are a few thousand clones, around 66% of which are singletons. The TCR comes from a male donor with HIV. This chain uses TRBV28 with TRBJ2-7; unclear D gene. The sequenced sample was cultured CD8+ T cells derived from PBMCs. The CDR3 region is CASSFPPPSPNTPTTYEQYF. DNA for the CDR3: TGTGCCAGCAGTTTCCCCCCCCCTAGTCCCAATACACCTACCACCTACGAGCAGTACTTC.